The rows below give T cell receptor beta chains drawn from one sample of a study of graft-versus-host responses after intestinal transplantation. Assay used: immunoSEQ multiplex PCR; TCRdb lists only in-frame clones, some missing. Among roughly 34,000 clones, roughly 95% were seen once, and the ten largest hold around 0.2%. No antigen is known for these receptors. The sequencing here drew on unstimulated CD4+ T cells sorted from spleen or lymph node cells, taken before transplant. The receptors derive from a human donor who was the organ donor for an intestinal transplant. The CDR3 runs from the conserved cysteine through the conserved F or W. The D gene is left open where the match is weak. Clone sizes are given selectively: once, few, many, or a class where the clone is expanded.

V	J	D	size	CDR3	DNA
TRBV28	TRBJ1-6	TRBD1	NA	CASRLQGARDSPLHF	TGTGCCAGCAGGCTACAGGGGGCGCGAGATTCACCCCTCCACTTT
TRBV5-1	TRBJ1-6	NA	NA	CASSIRDNNSPLHF	TGCGCCAGCAGCATCCGGGACAATAATTCACCCCTCCACTTT
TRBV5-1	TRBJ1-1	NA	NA	CASSLVDRWDLNTEAFF	TGCGCCAGCAGCTTGGTAGATAGATGGGATCTCAACACTGAAGCTTTCTTT
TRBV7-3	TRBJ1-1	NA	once	CASSVQVNTEAFF	TGTGCCAGCAGCGTACAGGTGAACACTGAAGCTTTCTTT
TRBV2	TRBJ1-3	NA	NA	CASSVVGFYSGNTIYF	TGTGCCAGCAGTGTGGTCGGGTTCTACTCTGGAAACACCATATATTTT
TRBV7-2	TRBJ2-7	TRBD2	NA	CASSLVGTSGGFLEQYF	TGTGCCAGCAGCTTAGTCGGGACTAGCGGGGGGTTCCTTGAGCAGTACTTC
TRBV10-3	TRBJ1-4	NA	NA	CAISESEGVNEKLFF	TGTGCCATCAGTGAGTCGGAGGGTGTTAATGAAAAACTGTTTTTT
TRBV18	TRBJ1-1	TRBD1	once	CASSPLDRGTEAFF	TGTGCCAGCTCACCCCTGGACAGGGGCACTGAAGCTTTCTTT
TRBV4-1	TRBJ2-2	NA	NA	CASSQDFRLGNTGELFF	TGCGCCAGCAGCCAAGATTTCCGACTAGGGAACACCGGGGAGCTGTTTTTT
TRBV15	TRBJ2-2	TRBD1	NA	CATSRTGNGELFF	TGTGCCACCAGCAGGACAGGGAACGGGGAGCTGTTTTTT
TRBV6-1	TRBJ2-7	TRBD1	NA	CASSGGQSYYEQYF	TGTGCCAGCAGTGGGGGACAGTCCTACTACGAGCAGTACTTC
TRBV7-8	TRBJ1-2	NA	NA	CASSLDGGAGGYTF	TGTGCCAGCAGCTTAGATGGGGGGGCTGGTGGCTACACCTTC
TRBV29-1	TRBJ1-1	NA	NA	CSVEVEQSRFRVNTEAFF	TGCAGCGTTGAAGTTGAGCAGTCGAGGTTTAGGGTCAACACTGAAGCTTTCTTT
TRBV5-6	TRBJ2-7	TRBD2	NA	CASSFGTSGAGGGQYF	TGTGCCAGCAGCTTTGGGACTAGCGGGGCCGGAGGTGGGCAGTACTTC
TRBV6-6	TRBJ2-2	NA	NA	CASSYRTAQTGELFF	TGTGCCAGCAGTTACCGGACAGCACAAACCGGGGAGCTGTTTTTT
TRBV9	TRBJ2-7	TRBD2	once	CASSVGVSGGESEQYF	TGTGCCAGCAGCGTAGGTGTTAGCGGGGGGGAATCCGAGCAGTACTTC
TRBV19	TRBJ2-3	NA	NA	CASSGQTPDTQYF	TGTGCCAGCAGTGGACAGACCCCAGATACGCAGTATTTT
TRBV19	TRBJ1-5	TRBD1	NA	CASTATGVIDGPQHF	TGTGCCAGTACCGCGACAGGGGTTATCGATGGGCCCCAGCATTTT
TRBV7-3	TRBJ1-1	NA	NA	CASSWGPNTEAFF	TGTGCCAGCAGCTGGGGACCGAACACTGAAGCTTTCTTT
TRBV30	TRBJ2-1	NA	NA	CAWSVSYNEQFF	TGTGCCTGGAGTGTCTCCTACAATGAGCAGTTCTTC
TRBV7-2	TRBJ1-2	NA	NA	CASSLGGQGGYTF	TGTGCCAGCAGCTTAGGGGGGCAAGGTGGCTACACCTTC
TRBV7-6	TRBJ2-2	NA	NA	CASGRVPGGPGELFF	TGTGCCAGCGGCAGGGTCCCGGGTGGTCCCGGGGAGCTGTTTTTT
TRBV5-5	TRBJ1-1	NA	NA	CASSLGWGNTEAFF	TGTGCCAGCAGCTTGGGATGGGGGAACACTGAAGCTTTCTTT
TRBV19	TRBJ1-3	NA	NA	CASTLGASSGNTIYF	TGTGCCAGTACCTTGGGGGCCAGCTCTGGAAACACCATATATTTT
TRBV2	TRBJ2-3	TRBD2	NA	CASRRSGGAVDTQYF	TGTGCCAGCAGAAGAAGCGGGGGGGCGGTAGATACGCAGTATTTT
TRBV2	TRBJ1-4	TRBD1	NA	CASSGDRTGEKLFF	TGTGCCAGCAGTGGAGACAGGACAGGGGAAAAACTGTTTTTT
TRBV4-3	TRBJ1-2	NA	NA	CASSQGGSRGVYGYTF	TGCGCCAGCAGCCAAGGAGGATCTCGGGGGGTCTATGGCTACACCTTC
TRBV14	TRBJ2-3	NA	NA	CASSRTDTQYF	TGTGCCAGCAGTCGCACAGATACGCAGTATTTT
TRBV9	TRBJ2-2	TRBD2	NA	CASSGLADDTGELFF	TGTGCCAGCAGTGGACTAGCGGATGACACCGGGGAGCTGTTTTTT
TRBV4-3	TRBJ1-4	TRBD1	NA	CASSPRGTGGVTNEKLFF	TGCGCCAGCAGCCCTCGGGGGACAGGGGGAGTAACTAATGAAAAACTGTTTTTT
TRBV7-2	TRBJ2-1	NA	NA	CASSLARPSDEQFF	TGTGCCAGCAGCTTAGCGCGACCTAGCGATGAGCAGTTCTTC
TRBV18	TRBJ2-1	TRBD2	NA	CASSPPTGGPHYNEQFF	TGTGCCAGCTCACCACCCACGGGGGGGCCTCACTACAATGAGCAGTTCTTC
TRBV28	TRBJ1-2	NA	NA	CASSLGGRGYGYTF	TGTGCCAGCAGCCTTGGGGGGCGGGGGTATGGCTACACCTTC
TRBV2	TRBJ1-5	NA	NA	CASRTPGGKGQPQHF	TGTGCCAGCAGAACCCCGGGGGGGAAGGGGCAGCCCCAGCATTTT
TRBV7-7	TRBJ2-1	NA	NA	CASSSGNNEQFF	TGTGCTAGCAGCTCCGGTAACAATGAGCAGTTCTTC
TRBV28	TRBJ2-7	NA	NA	CASSFPGQSSYEQYF	TGTGCCAGCAGCTTCCCCGGACAGAGCTCCTACGAGCAGTACTTC
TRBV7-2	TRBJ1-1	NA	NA	CASSLGMRTEAFF	TGTGCCAGCAGCTTAGGTATGCGCACTGAAGCTTTCTTT
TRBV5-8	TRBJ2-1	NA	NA	CASSDWMQGFF	TGTGCCAGCAGCGATTGGATGCAGGGGTTCTTC
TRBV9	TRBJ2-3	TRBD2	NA	CASSVGGGAWTDTQYF	TGTGCCAGCAGCGTAGGCGGGGGGGCCTGGACAGATACGCAGTATTTT
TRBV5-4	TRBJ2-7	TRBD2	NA	CASSLIAGDSSSYEQYF	TGTGCCAGCAGCTTGATAGCGGGGGACTCCAGCTCCTACGAGCAGTACTTC
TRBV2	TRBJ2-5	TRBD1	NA	CASRHKTGLKETQYF	TGTGCCAGCAGACACAAGACAGGGCTAAAAGAGACCCAGTACTTC
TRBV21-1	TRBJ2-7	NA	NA	CASSKGNLGAFYEQYF	TGTGCCAGCAGCAAAGGGAATTTAGGCGCTTTCTACGAGCAGTACTTC